This record concerns one TCR beta chain sequence. Authors' processing steps: Estimated nucleated cell counts came from reference gene primer amplification. TCRdb's copy holds only in-frame clones and misses some; the assay was immunoSEQ multiplex PCR. V, J and clone size are taken as reported in that table, and D and trimming were inferred from the DNA itself. The sample lists 140,000 or so clones, around 90% occurring once. The sample is drawn from a study of blood T cell repertoires in COVID-19. Turning to the study itself: The origin of the acute and convalescent COVID-19 samples was the United States, Italy and Spain. Sample material is recorded as cDNA or gDNA derived from T cells, B-cell-depleted T cells, or PBMCs.

This TCR derives from a man between 65 and 85 years old with acute or convalescent COVID-19. Source material: peripheral blood.

The CDR3 is CASSYAAAYNEQFF. For the CDR3, the DNA is TGTGCCAGCAGTTACGCGGCAGCTTACAATGAGCAGTTCTTC. The chain couples TRBV6-2 or TRBV6-3 to TRBJ2-1; D gene uncertain. The V end lost 2 bases, the J end lost 4 bases, and 9 bases lay between the germline ends. The germline V gene encodes CDR1 MNHEY and CDR2 SVGEGT. The CDR3 length is 14 residues.